The T cell receptor (beta chain) described here comes from a study of regulatory T cells in long-lasting Graves disease. Regarding the study as a whole: Persistent patients shared more public clonotypes (2,741) than newly diagnosed patients (under 1,000).

About this clonotype itself: Its target is unknown. A far bigger clonotype differs at one base, so this is likely a read error.

Arm-PCR of CDR3 regions with iRepertoire HTBI primers generated TCR beta libraries. From the multiplex PCR reads, TCRdb called clonotypes with MiXCR, one entry per CDR3 protein. This repertoire shows some 500,000 distinct CDR3 sequences, more than 15% found once; its top ten account for 20% to 25%. Time point specified: newly diagnosed GD, antithyroid drugs for less than 3 months. TCR sequences were obtained from RNA taken from PBMCs. V trimming: 6 bases; J trimming: 7 bases; junction bases outside the gene matches: 9. The CDR3 has 15 amino acids. CDR1 MNHNS and CDR2 SASEGT come from the germline V gene. The same data also went into a second study, on T cells in Graves' hyperthyroidism and ophthalmopathy. That paper adds: Most clonotypes that expanded in the thyroid above 0.001 also showed up in blood.

J is TRBJ2-7 and V is TRBV6-1; 13 nucleotides line up with TRBD2. The clonotype comes from a woman aged 35-65 years with Graves disease. Here the sequenced sample was peripheral blood mononuclear cells (PBMCs), taken at new diagnosis, from a patient treated with antithyroid drugs. The CDR3 spells CASRGTSGGANEQYF. The CDR3 DNA follows: TGTGCCAGCAGGGGAACTAGCGGGGGGGCCAATGAGCAGTACTTC.